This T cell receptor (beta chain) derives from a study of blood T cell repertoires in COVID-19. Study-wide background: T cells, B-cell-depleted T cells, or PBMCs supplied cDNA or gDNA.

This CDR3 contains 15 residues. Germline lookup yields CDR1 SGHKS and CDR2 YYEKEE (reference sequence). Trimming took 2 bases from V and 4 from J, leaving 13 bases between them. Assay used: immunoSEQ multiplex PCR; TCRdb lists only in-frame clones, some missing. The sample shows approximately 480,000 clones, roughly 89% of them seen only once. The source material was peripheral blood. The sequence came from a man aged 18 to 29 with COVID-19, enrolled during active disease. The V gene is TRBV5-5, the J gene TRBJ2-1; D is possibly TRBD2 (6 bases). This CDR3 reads CASSFGAGSYNEQFF. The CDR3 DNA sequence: TGTGCCAGCAGCTTTGGAGCGGGCAGTTACAATGAGCAGTTCTTC.